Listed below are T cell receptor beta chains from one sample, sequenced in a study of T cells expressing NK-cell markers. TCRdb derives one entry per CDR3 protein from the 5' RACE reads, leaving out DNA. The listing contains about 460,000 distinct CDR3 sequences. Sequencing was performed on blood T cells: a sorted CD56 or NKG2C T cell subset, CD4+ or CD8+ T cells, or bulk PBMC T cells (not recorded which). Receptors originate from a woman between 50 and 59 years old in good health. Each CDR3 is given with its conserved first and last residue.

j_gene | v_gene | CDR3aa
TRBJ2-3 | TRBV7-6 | CASSLEGGRFTDTQYF
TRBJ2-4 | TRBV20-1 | CSARLQGAAKNIQYF
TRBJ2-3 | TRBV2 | CASSERGAGRRFDTDTQYF
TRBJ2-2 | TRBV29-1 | CSVASRATGELFF
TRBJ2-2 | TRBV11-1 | CASSPSGILTGELFF
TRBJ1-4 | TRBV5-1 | CASSSFGANEKLFF
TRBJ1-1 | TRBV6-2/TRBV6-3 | CASSYEGGTEAFF
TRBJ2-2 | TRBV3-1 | CASATGVAGTGELFF
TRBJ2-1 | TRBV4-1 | CASSQEYSSSYNEQFF
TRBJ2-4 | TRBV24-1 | CATSSQVAGKTNIQYF
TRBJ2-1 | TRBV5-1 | CASSLRSGSEQFF
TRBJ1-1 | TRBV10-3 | CAIRPGQGATEAFF
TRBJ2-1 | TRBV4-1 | CASSQGIKSSYNEQFF
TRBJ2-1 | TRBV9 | CASSGPRGDEQFF
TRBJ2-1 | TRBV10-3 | CAIRDGTISYNEQFF
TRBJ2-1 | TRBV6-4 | CASSDTPLAGGPFHTYNEQFF
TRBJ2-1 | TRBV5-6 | CASSLTGVGYNEQFF
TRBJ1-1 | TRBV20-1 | CSCRDRDKAFF
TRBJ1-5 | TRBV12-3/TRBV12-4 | CASSLVAGQGAVKPQHF
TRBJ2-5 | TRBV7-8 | CASSLLWGGAETQYF
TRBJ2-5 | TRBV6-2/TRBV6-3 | CASNTPMGVVEETQYF
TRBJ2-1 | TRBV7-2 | CASSFNPLSGKEFF
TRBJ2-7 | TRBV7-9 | CASSLLAGTRDLGQYF
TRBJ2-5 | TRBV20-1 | CSARGLSGETQYF
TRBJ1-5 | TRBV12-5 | CASSPSGGYQPQHF
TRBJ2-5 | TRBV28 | CASRAASGGQETQYF
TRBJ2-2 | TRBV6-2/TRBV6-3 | CASSYSRLAGELFF
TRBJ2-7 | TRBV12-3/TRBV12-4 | CASSPTGGAYEQYF
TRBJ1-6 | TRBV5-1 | CASRQGNSPLHF
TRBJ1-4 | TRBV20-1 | CSAPGQGLSEKLFF
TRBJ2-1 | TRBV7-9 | CASSLASGLGGRVHNEQFF
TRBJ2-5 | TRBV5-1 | CASSLSDSAGQETQYF
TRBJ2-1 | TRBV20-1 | CSATQALYNEQFF
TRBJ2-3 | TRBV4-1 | CASSRGLKGTDTQYF
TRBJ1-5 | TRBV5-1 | CASSLKEGQPQHF
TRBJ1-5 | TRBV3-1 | CASSQGIASNQPQHF
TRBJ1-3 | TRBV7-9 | CASSFSSGGMGNTIYF
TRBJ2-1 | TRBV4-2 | CASSQDPIAGAHNEQFF
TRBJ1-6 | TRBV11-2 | CASSRTGDYNSPLHF